The TCR beta chain under discussion was sequenced for a study of blood T cell repertoires in COVID-19. Study-level information: PBMCs, B-cell-depleted T cells, or T cells were the source of the cDNA or gDNA that made up the material.

The CDR3 consists of 16 residues. Trimming removed 1 base at V and 7 bases at J, with 14 bases between. Germline lookup yields CDR1 SGHVS and CDR2 FNYEAQ. Data came from immunoSEQ multiplex PCR; TCRdb stores just in-frame clones and leaves some out. The data contain roughly 400,000 clones, 80% to 95% of them singletons. The source of this sequence is a man aged 18-30 years who had recovered from COVID-19. The J gene is TRBJ1-6, the V gene TRBV7-6; D unresolved. The specimen was PBMCs or T cells enriched from blood (not recorded which). For the CDR3, the DNA is TGTGCCAGCAGCTTAGGGGCGTTCGGCCGGAATTCACCCCTCCACTTT. This translates into CASSLGAFGRNSPLHF.